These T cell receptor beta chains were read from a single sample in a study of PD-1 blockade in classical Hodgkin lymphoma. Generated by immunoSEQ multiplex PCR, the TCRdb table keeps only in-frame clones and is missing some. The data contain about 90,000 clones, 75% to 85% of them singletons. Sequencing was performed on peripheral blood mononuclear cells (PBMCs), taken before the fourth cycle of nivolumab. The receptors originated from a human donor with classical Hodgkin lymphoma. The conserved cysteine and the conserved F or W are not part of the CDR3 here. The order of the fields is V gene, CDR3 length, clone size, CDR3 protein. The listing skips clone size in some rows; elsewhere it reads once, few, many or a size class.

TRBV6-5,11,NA,ASSSQGQETQY
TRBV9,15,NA,ASSKGTSLSPADTQY
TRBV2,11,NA,ASSDRADSPLH
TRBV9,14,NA,ASSVGSGADSYEQY
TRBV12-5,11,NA,ASGLTTYTAQY
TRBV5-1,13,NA,ASSPTGGTYNEQF
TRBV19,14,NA,ASSKGRGGPTDTQY
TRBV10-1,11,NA,ASRRDRTGELF
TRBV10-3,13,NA,AISAGEAFGNTIY
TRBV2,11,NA,ASLGLAGETQY
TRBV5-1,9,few,ASQVRETQY
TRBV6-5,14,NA,ASSYYIAGGSYEQF
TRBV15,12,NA,ATSRDKTSPEAF
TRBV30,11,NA,AWSPGGGYGYT